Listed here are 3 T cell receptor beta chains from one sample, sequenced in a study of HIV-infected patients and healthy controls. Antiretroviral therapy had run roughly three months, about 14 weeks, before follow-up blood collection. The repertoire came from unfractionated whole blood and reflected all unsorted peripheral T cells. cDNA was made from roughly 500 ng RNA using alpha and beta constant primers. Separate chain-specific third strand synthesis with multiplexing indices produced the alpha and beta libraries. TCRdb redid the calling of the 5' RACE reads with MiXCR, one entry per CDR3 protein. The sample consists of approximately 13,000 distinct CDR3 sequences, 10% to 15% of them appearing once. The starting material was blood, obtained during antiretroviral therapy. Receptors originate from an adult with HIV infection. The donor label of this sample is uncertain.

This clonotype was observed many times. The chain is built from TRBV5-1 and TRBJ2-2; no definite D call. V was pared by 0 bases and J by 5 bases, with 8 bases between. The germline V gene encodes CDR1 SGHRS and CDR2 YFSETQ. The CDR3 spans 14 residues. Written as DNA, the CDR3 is TGCGCCAGCAGCTTGGGCCAGAGGACCGGGGAGCTGTTTTTT. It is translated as CASSLGQRTGELFF.

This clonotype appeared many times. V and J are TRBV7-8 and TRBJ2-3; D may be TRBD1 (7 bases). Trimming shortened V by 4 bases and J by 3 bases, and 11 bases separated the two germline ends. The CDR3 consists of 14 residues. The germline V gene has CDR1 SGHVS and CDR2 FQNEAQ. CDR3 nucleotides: TGTGCCAGCAGCTCACAGGGGACTACAGATACGCAGTATTTT. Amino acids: CASSSQGTTDTQYF.

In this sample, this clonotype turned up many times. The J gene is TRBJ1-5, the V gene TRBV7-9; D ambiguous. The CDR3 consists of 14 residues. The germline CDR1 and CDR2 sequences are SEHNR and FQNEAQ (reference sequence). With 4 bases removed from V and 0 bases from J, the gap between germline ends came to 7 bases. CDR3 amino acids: CASSSSDSNQPQHF. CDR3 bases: TGTGCCAGCAGCTCGTCAGATAGCAATCAGCCCCAGCATTTT.